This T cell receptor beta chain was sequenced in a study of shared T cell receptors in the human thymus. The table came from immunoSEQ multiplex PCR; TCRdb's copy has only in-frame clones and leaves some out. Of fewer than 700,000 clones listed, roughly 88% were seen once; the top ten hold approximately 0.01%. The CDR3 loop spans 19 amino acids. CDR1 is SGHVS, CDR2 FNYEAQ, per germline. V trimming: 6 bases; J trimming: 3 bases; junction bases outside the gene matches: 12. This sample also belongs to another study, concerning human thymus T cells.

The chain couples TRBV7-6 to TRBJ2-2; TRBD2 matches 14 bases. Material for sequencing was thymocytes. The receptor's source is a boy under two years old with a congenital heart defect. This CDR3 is CASSSGGLAGDIDTGELFF. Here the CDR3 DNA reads TGTGCCAGCAGTTCAGGGGGACTAGCGGGAGACATAGACACCGGGGAGCTGTTTTTT.